The present TCR beta chain was sequenced within a study of shared clonotypes between healthy human individuals. On this clone itself: The antigen remains unidentified.

Splitting the CD4+ cells yielded a CD45RA+ naive subset and a CD45RA-negative memory subset. Using immunoSEQ multiplex PCR, the repertoire was profiled, and TCRdb retains in-frame clones only, with some absent. The data show approximately 720,000 clones, 60% to 80% seen once. Notes on the study in general: The generation probabilities recorded for non-shared clonotypes fell below those of clonotypes shared by all four donors. Genetic and exposure-history diversity was limited by the small donor number. In general, naive subsets displayed greater estimated richness than memory subsets did.

The clonotype comes from a woman aged 30 to 39 in good health. Sequencing was performed on memory CD4+ T cells sorted from blood. Documented subset: CD45RA-negative fraction.

The CDR3 spells CASSLLAIYGYTF. In DNA form, the CDR3 reads TGTGCCAGCAGTTTGTTGGCGATCTATGGCTACACCTTC. The rearrangement joins TRBV28 to TRBJ1-2; D unresolved. The CDR3 runs 13 residues. CDR1 is MDHEN and CDR2 is SYDVKM in the germline V gene. Between the trimmed V and J ends, which lost 3 bases and 4 bases, there was a span of 9 bases.